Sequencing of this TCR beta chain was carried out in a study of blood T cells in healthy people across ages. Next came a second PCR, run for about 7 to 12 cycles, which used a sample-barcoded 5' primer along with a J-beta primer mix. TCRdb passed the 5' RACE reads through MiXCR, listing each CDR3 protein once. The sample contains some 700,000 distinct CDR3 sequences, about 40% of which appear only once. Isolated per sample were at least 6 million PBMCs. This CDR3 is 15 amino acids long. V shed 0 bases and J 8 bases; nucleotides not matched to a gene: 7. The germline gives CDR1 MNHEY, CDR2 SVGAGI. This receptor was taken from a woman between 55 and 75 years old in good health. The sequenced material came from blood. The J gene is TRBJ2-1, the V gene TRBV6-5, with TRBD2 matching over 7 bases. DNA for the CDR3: TGTGCCAGCAGTTACTCCGAGACTAGCTCCGATGAGCAGTTCTTC. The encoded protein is CASSYSETSSDEQFF.